The following is a T cell receptor beta chain sequence with its context. Its antigen is as yet unknown. Libraries were prepared by immunoSEQ multiplex PCR; TCRdb keeps only in-frame clonotypes and omits some of them. The sample lists 10,000 to 13,000 clones, about 70% occurring once. Germline assignment: CDR1 SGHRS and CDR2 YFSETQ. V was pared by 2 bases and J by 3 bases, with 8 bases between. The CDR3 is made up of 13 amino acids. The data were obtained in a study of CD4+ T cells in melanoma. Findings of the study overall: Reportedly, melanoma neoantigen-specific CD4+ T cells showed varied differentiation states.

The specimen was cells from a culture (not recorded whether cultured in vitro). The V gene is TRBV5-1, the J gene TRBJ2-5, with no clear D. This sequence was found in a human donor with melanoma. CDR3: CASSLGEEETQYF. For the CDR3, the DNA is TGCGCCAGCAGCTTAGGTGAGGAAGAGACCCAGTACTTC. Variable domain in full (rest from reference TRBV5-1 and TRBJ2-5): KAGVTQTPRYLIKTRGQQVTLSCSPISGHRSVSWYQQTPGQGLQFLFEYFSETQRNKGNFPGRFSGRQFSNSRSEMNVSTLELGDSALYLCASSLGEEETQYFGPGTRLLVL.